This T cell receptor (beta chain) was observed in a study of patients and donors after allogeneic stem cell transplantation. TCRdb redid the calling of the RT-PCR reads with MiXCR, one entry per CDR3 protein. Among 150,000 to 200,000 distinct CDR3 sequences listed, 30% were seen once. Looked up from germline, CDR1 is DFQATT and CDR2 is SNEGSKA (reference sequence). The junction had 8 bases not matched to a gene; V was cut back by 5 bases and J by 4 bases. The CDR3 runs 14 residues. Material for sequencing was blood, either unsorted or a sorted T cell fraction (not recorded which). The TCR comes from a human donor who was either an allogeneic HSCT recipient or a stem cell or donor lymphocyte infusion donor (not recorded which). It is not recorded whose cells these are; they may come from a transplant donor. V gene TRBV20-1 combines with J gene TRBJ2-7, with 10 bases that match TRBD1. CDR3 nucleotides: TGCAGTGCTGAGACCGGGACAGGGGCTTACGAGCAGTACTTC. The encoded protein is CSAETGTGAYEQYF.